Described below is a single T cell receptor beta chain sequence and its context. This specimen belongs to a study of blood T cell repertoires in COVID-19. About the study: T cells, B-cell-depleted T cells, or PBMCs provided the cDNA or gDNA that served as material.

Unmatched junction bases numbered 8, after V lost 6 bases and J lost 9 bases. The CDR3 is 14 residues long. The germline gives CDR1 MGHDK, CDR2 SYGVNS. Data came from immunoSEQ multiplex PCR; TCRdb stores just in-frame clones and leaves some out. The profile covers 390,000 or so clones, with around 92% appearing a single time and around 3% taken by the ten largest. The source is a woman aged 30 to 39 with COVID-19, enrolled during active disease. The source material was peripheral blood. The genes are TRBV25-1 and TRBJ2-1; 10 bases are shared with TRBD2. The CDR3 region is CASSLTSGFVEQFF. For the CDR3, the DNA is TGTGCCAGCAGCTTGACTAGCGGGTTTGTTGAGCAGTTCTTC. Variable domain in full (rest from reference TRBV25-1 and TRBJ2-1): EADIYQTPRYLVIGTGKKITLECSQTMGHDKMYWYQQDPGMELHLIHYSYGVNSTEKGDLSSESTVSRIRTEHFPLTLESARPSHTSQYLCASSLTSGFVEQFFGPGTRLTVL.